This TCR beta chain was observed in a study of tumor-infiltrating lymphocytes in primary liver carcinoma. Germline V gene lookup returns CDR1 SEHNR and CDR2 FQNEAQ (reference sequence). The CDR3 has 13 amino acids. RNA and DNA were co-extracted from roughly 20-30 mg of unsorted bulk tissue. There were only treatment-naive patients, all with chronic HBV infection. Priming with a constant-region primer yielded TCR beta cDNA from about 450 ng total RNA. Slightly modified ARM-PCR served as the procedure for the TCR beta libraries. These libraries came from three rounds of nested multiplex PCR. Amplification in the first two PCR rounds was performed using TRBV1-TRBV30 forward primers and a C-beta reverse primer for roughly 9 cycles each. TCRdb re-called the multiplex PCR reads through MiXCR, storing one row per CDR3 protein. Of under 200,000 distinct CDR3 sequences in the sample, around 81% are singletons; the top ten hold around a sixth.

The chain uses TRBV7-9 and TRBJ2-1; D perhaps matches TRBD2 (6 bases). Sequenced: tumor tissue from primary liver carcinoma. This receptor was taken from a man aged 40-55 years with primary liver carcinoma and hepatitis B virus infection. In nucleotides, the CDR3 is TGTACTAGCAGCTTAGAGGATTGGGAATGCCAGTTCTTC. Translated: CTSSLEDWECQFF.